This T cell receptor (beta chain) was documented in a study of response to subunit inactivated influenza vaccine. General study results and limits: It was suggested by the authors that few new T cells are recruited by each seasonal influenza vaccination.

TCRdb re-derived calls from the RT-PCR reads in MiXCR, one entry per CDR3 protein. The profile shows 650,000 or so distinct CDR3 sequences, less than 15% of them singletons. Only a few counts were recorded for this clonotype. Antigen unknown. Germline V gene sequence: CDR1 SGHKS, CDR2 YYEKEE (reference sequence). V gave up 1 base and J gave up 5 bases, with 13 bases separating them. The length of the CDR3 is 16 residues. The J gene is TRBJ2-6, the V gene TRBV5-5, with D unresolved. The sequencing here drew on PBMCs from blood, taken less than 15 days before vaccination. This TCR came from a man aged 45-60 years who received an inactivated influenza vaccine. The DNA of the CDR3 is TGTGCCAGCAGCTTGCTTGGTGTTCTACGGGCCAACGTCCTGACTTTC. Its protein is CASSLLGVLRANVLTF.